Listed below are T cell receptor beta chains from one sample, sequenced in a study of radiation and T cells in renal cell carcinoma. Profiled with immunoSEQ multiplex PCR; TCRdb holds only in-frame clones, not every one. The table includes around 20,000 clones, roughly 60% detected once. This specimen was tumor tissue, taken from a patient whose treatment was nephrectomy without radiotherapy. These receptors originate from a man aged 50-60 years with renal cell carcinoma. Each CDR3 is given with its conserved first and last residue. Clone size, where shown, is once, few, many, or a class for clones that have expanded.

TRBJ1-1 TRBV6-6 - CASSPYRRTEAFF
TRBJ2-5 TRBV9 - CASSGTLNQETQYF
TRBJ1-1 TRBV4-3 - CASSQEGGQGSLGAFF
TRBJ1-1 TRBV6-5 many CASSPGGGITEAFF
TRBJ1-1 TRBV18 - CASSPGLYTEAFF
TRBJ2-2 TRBV10-3 - CAISELAGGDTGELFF
TRBJ2-2 TRBV5-1 - CASSLPETNTGELFF
TRBJ1-1 TRBV2 - CASRVGGGFTEAFF
TRBJ2-7 TRBV14 - CASSQARGTYEQYF
TRBJ1-5 TRBV6-6 few CASTRGDSNQPQHF
TRBJ1-2 TRBV27 - CASSLSRGYGYTF
TRBJ1-5 TRBV6-1 - CASRVEGGRVPQHF
TRBJ1-2 TRBV7-9 - CASSSGGARGRGYTF
TRBJ2-5 TRBV5-1 - CASSLGTERSETQYF
TRBJ1-6 TRBV27 few CASSPGGGYSPLHF
TRBJ1-1 TRBV7-8 - CASSRGTGNTEAFF
TRBJ1-2 TRBV6-6 - CASSPGYGHTF
TRBJ2-7 TRBV27 - CASSFDRGGEQYF
TRBJ2-7 TRBV2 - CASSEDGRGGQYF
TRBJ1-1 TRBV15 once CATSRGPGQARASSSNTEAFF
TRBJ2-7 TRBV10-3 - CAISESNRGYEQYF
TRBJ1-5 TRBV10-3 few CAISDISNQPQHF
TRBJ1-1 TRBV20-1 - CSASRTEAFF
TRBJ1-1 TRBV5-5 - CASSLGLDRGTEAFF
TRBJ2-3 TRBV4-3 few CASSQVPTSGGNTDTQYF
TRBJ2-7 TRBV5-4 - CASSFVDRGTSEQYF
TRBJ2-2 TRBV5-1 - CASSNQDGTGELFF
TRBJ2-1 TRBV6-4 - CASSDDFGEQFF
TRBJ2-3 TRBV5-1 - CASSPKAGGPGFTDTQYF
TRBJ1-5 TRBV28 - CASSDGYNQPQHF
TRBJ2-7 TRBV5-1 - CASSLDNYEQYF
TRBJ1-2 TRBV2 many CASSGENFNYGYTF
TRBJ2-3 TRBV2 - CASRQGSTDTQYF
TRBJ2-7 TRBV4-1 - CASSQGNEQYF
TRBJ1-1 TRBV4-3 many CASSQLGGNTEAFF
TRBJ1-2 TRBV30 - CAWSPRTAFRYGYTF
TRBJ2-1 TRBV30 - CAWSRLAIRSEQFF
TRBJ1-5 TRBV6-6 - CASGPGVQQPQHF
TRBJ1-2 TRBV7-2 - CASNRQGANGYTF
TRBJ1-6 TRBV27 many CASSLLQGVASPLHF
TRBJ2-2 TRBV30 - CAWSVGLAGGRAGELFF
TRBJ1-6 TRBV6-5 - CASSDGQGASPLHF
TRBJ2-7 TRBV19 - CASSIVGQASYEQYF
TRBJ1-2 TRBV2 - CASRPAGGDYGYTF
TRBJ1-3 TRBV14 - CASSPTWGDAGNTIYF
TRBJ1-2 TRBV28 - CASSLRGAPFGGYTF
TRBJ2-5 TRBV27 - CASTQTGTARETQYF
TRBJ1-3 TRBV7-2 - CASSLIRNTIYF
TRBJ1-3 TRBV30 - CAWSVGRGSGNTIYF
TRBJ2-7 TRBV30 - CAWSEQGAQYEQYF
TRBJ2-1 TRBV9 - CASNRGDNEQFF
TRBJ2-2 TRBV7-2 - CASSRTRALTGELFF
TRBJ2-2 TRBV7-9 - CASSYTGELFF
TRBJ2-7 TRBV29-1 - CSATRARGGEQYF
TRBJ1-6 TRBV4-3 - CASSQDLGSSYNSPLHF